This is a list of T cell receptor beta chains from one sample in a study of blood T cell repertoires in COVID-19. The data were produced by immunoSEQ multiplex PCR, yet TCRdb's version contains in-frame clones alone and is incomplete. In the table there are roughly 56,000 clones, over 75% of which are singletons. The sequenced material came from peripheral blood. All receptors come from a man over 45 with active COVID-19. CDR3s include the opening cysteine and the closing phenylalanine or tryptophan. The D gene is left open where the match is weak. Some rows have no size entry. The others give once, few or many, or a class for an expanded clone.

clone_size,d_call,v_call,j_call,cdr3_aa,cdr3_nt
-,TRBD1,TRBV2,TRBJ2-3,CASSAGTGGTDTQYF,TGTGCCAGCAGTGCAGGGACAGGGGGCACAGATACGCAGTATTTT
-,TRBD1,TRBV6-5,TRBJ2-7,CASSYSGTGTHYEQYF,TGTGCCAGCAGTTACTCCGGGACAGGGACCCACTACGAGCAGTACTTC
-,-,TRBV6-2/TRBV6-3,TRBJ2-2,CASSYQSPGELFF,TGTGCCAGCAGTTACCAAAGCCCCGGGGAGCTGTTTTTT
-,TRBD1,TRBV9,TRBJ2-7,CASSVRDSKTYEQYF,TGTGCCAGCAGCGTGAGGGACAGCAAAACCTACGAGCAGTACTTC
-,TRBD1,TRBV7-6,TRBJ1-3,CASSTTGVGNTIYF,TGTGCCAGCAGCACGACAGGGGTCGGAAACACCATATATTTT
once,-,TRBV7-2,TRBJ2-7,CASSQGDYEQYF,TGTGCCAGCAGCCAAGGGGACTACGAGCAGTACTTC
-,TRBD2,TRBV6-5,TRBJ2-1,CASRGLAGGYNEQFF,TGTGCCAGCAGGGGACTAGCGGGAGGTTACAATGAGCAGTTCTTC
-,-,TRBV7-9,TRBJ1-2,CASSSSWGGYGYTF,TGTGCCAGCAGCTCTAGTTGGGGAGGGTATGGCTACACCTTC
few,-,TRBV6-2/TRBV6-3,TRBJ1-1,CASSYPTGNTEAFF,TGTGCCAGCAGTTACCCGACGGGGAACACTGAAGCTTTCTTT
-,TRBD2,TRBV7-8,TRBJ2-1,CASSEGLAVVNEQFF,TGTGCCAGCAGCGAAGGACTAGCGGTGGTTAATGAGCAGTTCTTC
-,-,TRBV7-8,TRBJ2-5,CASSEETQYF,TGTGCCAGCAGCGAGGAGACCCAGTACTTC
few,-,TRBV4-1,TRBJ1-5,CASSRIGGDPQHF,TGCGCCAGCAGCCGCATCGGGGGAGATCCCCAGCATTTT
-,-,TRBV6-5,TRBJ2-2,CASSYSAGSPPGELFF,TGTGCCAGCAGTTACTCGGCAGGGTCCCCTCCCGGGGAGCTGTTTTTT
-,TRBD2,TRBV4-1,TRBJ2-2,CASSHTSGRGTGELFF,TGCGCCAGCAGCCATACGAGCGGGAGAGGGACCGGGGAGCTGTTTTTT
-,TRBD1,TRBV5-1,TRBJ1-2,CASSLTGGRGYTF,TGCGCCAGCAGCTTGACAGGGGGACGTGGCTACACCTTC
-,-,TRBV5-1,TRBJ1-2,CASSLAPLNYGYTF,TGCGCCAGCAGCTTGGCCCCCCTTAACTATGGCTACACCTTC
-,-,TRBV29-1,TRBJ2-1,CSVEEYSYNEQFF,TGCAGCGTCGAGGAGTACTCCTACAATGAGCAGTTCTTC
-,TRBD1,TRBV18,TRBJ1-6,CASSPIRGTDNSPLHF,TGTGCCAGCTCACCAATCAGAGGGACAGATAATTCACCCCTCCACTTT